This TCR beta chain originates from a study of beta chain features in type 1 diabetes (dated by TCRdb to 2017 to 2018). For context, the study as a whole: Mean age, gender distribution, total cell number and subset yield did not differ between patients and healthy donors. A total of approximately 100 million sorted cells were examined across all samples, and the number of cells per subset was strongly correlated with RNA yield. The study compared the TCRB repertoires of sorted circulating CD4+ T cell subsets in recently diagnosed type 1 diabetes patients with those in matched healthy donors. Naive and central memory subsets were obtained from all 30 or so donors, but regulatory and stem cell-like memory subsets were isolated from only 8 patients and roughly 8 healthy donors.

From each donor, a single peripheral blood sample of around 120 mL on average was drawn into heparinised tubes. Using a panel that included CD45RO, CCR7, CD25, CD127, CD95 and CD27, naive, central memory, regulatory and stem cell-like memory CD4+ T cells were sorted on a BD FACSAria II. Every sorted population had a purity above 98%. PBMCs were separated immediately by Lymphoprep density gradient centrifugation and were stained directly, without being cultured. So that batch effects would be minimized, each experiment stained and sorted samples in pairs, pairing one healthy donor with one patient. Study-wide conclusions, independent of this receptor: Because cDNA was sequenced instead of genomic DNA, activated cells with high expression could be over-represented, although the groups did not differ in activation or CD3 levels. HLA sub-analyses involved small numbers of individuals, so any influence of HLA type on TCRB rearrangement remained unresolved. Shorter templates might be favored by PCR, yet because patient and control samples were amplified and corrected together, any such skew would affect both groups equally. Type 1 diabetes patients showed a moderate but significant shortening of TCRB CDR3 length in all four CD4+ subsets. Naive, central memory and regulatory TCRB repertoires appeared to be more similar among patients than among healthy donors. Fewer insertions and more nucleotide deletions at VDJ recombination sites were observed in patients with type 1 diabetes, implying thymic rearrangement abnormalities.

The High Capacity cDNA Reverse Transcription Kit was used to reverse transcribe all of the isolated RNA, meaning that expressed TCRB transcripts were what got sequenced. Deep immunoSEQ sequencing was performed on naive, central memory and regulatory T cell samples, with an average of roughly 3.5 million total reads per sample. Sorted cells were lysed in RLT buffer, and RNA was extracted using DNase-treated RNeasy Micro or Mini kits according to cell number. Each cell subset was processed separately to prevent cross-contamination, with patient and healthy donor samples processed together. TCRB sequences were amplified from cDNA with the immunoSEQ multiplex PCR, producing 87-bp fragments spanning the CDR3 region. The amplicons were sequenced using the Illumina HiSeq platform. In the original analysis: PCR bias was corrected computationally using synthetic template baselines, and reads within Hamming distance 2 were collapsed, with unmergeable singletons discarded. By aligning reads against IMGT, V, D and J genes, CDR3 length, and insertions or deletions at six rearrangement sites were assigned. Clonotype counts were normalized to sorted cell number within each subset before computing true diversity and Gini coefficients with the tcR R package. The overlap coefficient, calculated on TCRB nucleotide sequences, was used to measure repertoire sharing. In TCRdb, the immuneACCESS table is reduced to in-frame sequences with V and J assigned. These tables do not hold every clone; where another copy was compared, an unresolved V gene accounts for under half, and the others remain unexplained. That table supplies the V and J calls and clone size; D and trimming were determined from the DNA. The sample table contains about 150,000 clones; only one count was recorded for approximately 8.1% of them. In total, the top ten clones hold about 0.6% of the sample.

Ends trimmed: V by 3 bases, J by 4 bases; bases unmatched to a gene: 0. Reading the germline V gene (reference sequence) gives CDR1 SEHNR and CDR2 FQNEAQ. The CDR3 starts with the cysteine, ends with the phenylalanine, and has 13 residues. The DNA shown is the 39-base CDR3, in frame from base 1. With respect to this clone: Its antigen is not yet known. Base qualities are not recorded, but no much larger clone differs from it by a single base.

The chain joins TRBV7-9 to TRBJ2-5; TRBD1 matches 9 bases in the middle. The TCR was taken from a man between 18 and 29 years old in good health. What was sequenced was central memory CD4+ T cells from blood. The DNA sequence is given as TGTGCCAGCAGCTTGGACAGGGGAGAGACCCAGTACTTC. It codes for CASSLDRGETQYF.